These T cell receptor beta chains were read from a single sample in a study of blood T cells in healthy people across ages. TCRdb re-called the 5' RACE reads with MiXCR, one entry per CDR3 protein. The table records roughly 900,000 distinct CDR3 sequences, 45% to 50% of them present only once. Sequences were obtained from blood. The source is a man younger than 45 in good health. The CDR3 runs from the conserved cysteine through the conserved F or W. The order of the fields is CDR3 protein, CDR3 DNA, J gene, V gene, clone size, D gene. A D gene is named only where the DNA matches it firmly. Rows may omit the clone size; those that give it use once, few, many or a size class.

CASSLWGSGAYNEQFF TGTGCCAGCAGCCTGTGGGGTAGCGGGGCCTACAATGAGCAGTTCTTC TRBJ2-1 TRBV3-1 . TRBD2
CASSLAGQGDYEQYF TGCGCCAGCAGCCTCGCCGGACAGGGGGACTACGAGCAGTACTTC TRBJ2-7 TRBV4-1 . TRBD1
CASSLMSSYEQYF TGTGCCAGCAGCCTCATGAGCTCCTACGAGCAGTACTTC TRBJ2-7 TRBV6-5 few .
CACSQDDDSYYGYTF TGTGCCTGCAGCCAAGATGACGACAGCTACTATGGCTACACCTTC TRBJ1-2 TRBV4-2 . .
CASSLDMRGSVFF TGTGCCAGCAGCTTAGATATGCGGGGGAGTGTGTTCTTC TRBJ2-1 TRBV11-3 many TRBD2
CASSYPGEGGYGYTF TGTGCCAGCAGTTACCCCGGCGAGGGCGGATATGGCTACACCTTC TRBJ1-2 TRBV7-2 . .
CASTGTSGTNEQFF TGTGCCAGCACCGGGACTAGCGGTACAAATGAGCAGTTCTTC TRBJ2-1 TRBV7-9 . TRBD2
CASSPGIGEETQYF TGTGCCAGCTCACCCGGGATTGGGGAAGAGACCCAGTACTTC TRBJ2-5 TRBV18 . .
CSARRSLQETQYF TGCAGCGCTAGACGGTCACTTCAAGAGACCCAGTACTTC TRBJ2-5 TRBV29-1 . .
CSASGQISTDTQYF TGCAGTGCTAGCGGACAGATAAGCACAGATACGCAGTATTTT TRBJ2-3 TRBV20-1 few .
CASSVRSGSNEKLFF TGTGCCAGCAGCGTACGGTCGGGGTCTAATGAAAAACTGTTTTTT TRBJ1-4 TRBV9 . .
CASSPRDRGSSYNEQFF TGTGCCAGCTCACCAAGGGACAGGGGGAGCTCCTACAATGAGCAGTTCTTC TRBJ2-1 TRBV18 once TRBD1
CASSSPQGAIYEQYF TGTGCCAGCAGTTCTCCTCAGGGGGCGATCTACGAGCAGTACTTC TRBJ2-7 TRBV12-3/TRBV12-4 few TRBD1
CASSTSDRSSGNTIYF TGCGCCAGCAGCACCTCGGACAGATCCTCTGGAAACACCATATATTTT TRBJ1-3 TRBV5-1 . .
CAWSTTSGTYSNQPQHF TGTGCCTGGAGTACTACATCGGGCACGTATAGCAATCAGCCCCAGCATTTT TRBJ1-5 TRBV30 . .
CASSLQLAPTPTHEQYF TGTGCCAGCAGTCTACAACTAGCTCCGACACCCACCCACGAGCAGTACTTC TRBJ2-7 TRBV6-2/TRBV6-3 . .
CASSLWDRARYF TGTGCCAGCAGCCTATGGGACAGGGCGAGGTACTTC TRBJ2-5 TRBV3-1 . TRBD1
CASNGGEPQETQYF TGTGCCAGCAATGGCGGGGAACCCCAAGAGACCCAGTACTTC TRBJ2-5 TRBV9 . .